Each of the 19 T cell receptor beta chains below was sequenced from the same sample in a study of radiotherapy plus CTLA-4 blockade in lung cancer. Profiled with immunoSEQ multiplex PCR; TCRdb holds only in-frame clones, not every one. The table has roughly 54,000 clones, approximately 79% seen once; the top ten hold 3.2%. The material was peripheral blood, obtained from a patient treated with radiotherapy plus ipilimumab. The receptors stem from a human donor with non-small cell lung cancer who had a partial response to radiotherapy plus ipilimumab.

This clone was observed once. The chain links TRBV19 to TRBJ2-5, with 8 bases aligning to TRBD2. The CDR3 length is 15 residues. V shed 5 bases and J 5 bases; nucleotides not matched to a gene: 10. Germline V gene data show CDR1 as LNHDA and CDR2 as SQIVND (reference sequence). CDR3 nucleotide sequence: TGTGCCAGTAGTTTCTCCGGGACTAGTGGCGAGACCCAGTACTTC. Its translation is CASSFSGTSGETQYF.

The chain has TRBV7-2 and TRBJ1-4; maybe TRBD1 (5 bases). Trimming stripped 2 bases from V and 8 bases from J, with 12 bases between. Germline lookup yields CDR1 SGHTA and CDR2 FQGNSA. There are 14 residues in the CDR3. CDR3 region: CASSLSQGGEKLFF. The CDR3 DNA reads TGTGCCAGCAGCTTATCCCAGGGTGGGGAAAAACTGTTTTTT.

In its sample, this clone ranks as medium-sized. This chain's CDR3 is CASSYGGGENSPLHF. DNA for the CDR3: TGTGCCAGCAGTTACGGGGGAGGGGAGAATTCACCCCTCCACTTT. The chain links TRBV6-6 to TRBJ1-6; D perhaps matches TRBD1 (5 bases). Trimming pared 2 bases from V and 7 bases from J, leaving 12 bases between. The CDR3 spans 15 residues. Germline V gene lookup returns CDR1 MNHNY and CDR2 SVGAGI (reference sequence).

V and J are TRBV5-6 and TRBJ2-7; D might be TRBD1 (5 bases). Trimming removed 2 bases from V and 3 bases from J, with 9 bases in between. CDR3 length equals 13 residues. Germline values: CDR1 SGHDT, CDR2 YYEEEE. CDR3 protein: CASSLGHLYEQYF. The DNA for the CDR3 is TGTGCCAGCAGCTTAGGACACCTCTACGAGCAGTACTTC.

The sample holds a few counts of this clone. This chain joins TRBV28 and TRBJ1-6; D is unresolved. V lost 2 bases and J lost 9, with 11 bases in between. CDR3 length: 14 residues. Germline lookup yields CDR1 MDHEN and CDR2 SYDVKM. The CDR3 protein is CASSLPSLSSPLHF. In nucleotides, the CDR3 is TGTGCCAGCAGTTTACCCTCCCTTAGTTCACCCCTCCACTTT.

The gene calls are TRBV27 and TRBJ1-1; D gene uncertain. Trimming removed 2 bases from V and 4 bases from J, with 14 bases in between. The CDR3 loop spans 15 amino acids. Germline assignment: CDR1 MNHEY and CDR2 SMNVEV (reference sequence). This CDR3 is CASSLRTHVGTEAFF. In nucleotides, the CDR3 is TGTGCCAGCAGTTTACGTACTCACGTTGGCACTGAAGCTTTCTTT.

This clone has only one observation. CDR3 nucleotides: TGCGCCAGCAGCCTGAGCGGGACTCGGGACACTGAAGCTTTCTTT. It encodes CASSLSGTRDTEAFF. The gene calls are TRBV5-1 and TRBJ1-1; possible D gene TRBD1, 5 bases. The CDR3 loop spans 15 amino acids. Germline values: CDR1 SGHRS, CDR2 YFSETQ. The V end lost 4 bases, the J end lost 3 bases, and 16 bases lay between the germline ends. The whole variable domain, filled in from reference TRBV5-1 and TRBJ1-1, reads KAGVTQTPRYLIKTRGQQVTLSCSPISGHRSVSWYQQTPGQGLQFLFEYFSETQRNKGNFPGRFSGRQFSNSRSEMNVSTLELGDSALYLCASSLSGTRDTEAFFGQGTRLTVV.

This chain links TRBV18 with TRBJ2-7, with 8 bases that match TRBD2. After removal of 3 bases from V and 3 bases from J, the junction contained 10 bases not matched to a gene. This CDR3 has 16 residues. Germline V gene sequence: CDR1 KGHSH, CDR2 LQKENI. The CDR3 DNA is TGTGCCAGCTCACCCGATAGGGCGGGGGGTAACTACGAGCAGTACTTC. Residues: CASSPDRAGGNYEQYF.

The rearrangement uses TRBV18 and TRBJ2-3; 12 bases are a match to TRBD2. This CDR3 is 17 amino acids long. Germline-derived CDR1 and CDR2 are KGHSH and LQKENI. The V segment lost 0 bases and the J segment 6 bases; nucleotides outside the gene matches: 7. CDR3 nucleotides: TGTGCCAGCTCACCACCGTCTAGCGGGGGGGGGCCGGATACGCAGTATTTT. Translation gives CASSPPSSGGGPDTQYF. Drawing the rest from reference TRBV18 and TRBJ2-3, the complete variable domain is NAGVMQNPRHLVRRRGQEARLRCSPMKGHSHVYWYRQLPEEGLKFMVYLQKENIIDESGMPKERFSAEFPKEGPSILRIQQVVRGDSAAYFCASSPPSSGGGPDTQYFGPGTRLTVL.

The CDR3 DNA follows: TGCAGCACCGACAGCGCGAACACCGGGGAGCTGTTTTTT. Translation gives CSTDSANTGELFF. This sequence joins TRBV29-1 and TRBJ2-2, with D tentatively TRBD1 (5 bases). Trimming removed 8 bases from V and 0 bases from J, with 10 bases in between. Germline V CDR1 and CDR2: SQVTM, ANQGSEA. The CDR3 is made up of 13 amino acids.

V gene TRBV7-6 combines with J gene TRBJ2-7, with D possibly matching TRBD2 (5 bases). There are 14 residues in the CDR3. Germline CDR1 and CDR2: SGHVS and FNYEAQ. V shed 0 bases and J shed 1 base, with 7 bases lying between them. The CDR3 spells CASSLAGGSYEQYF. CDR3 bases: TGTGCCAGCAGCTTAGCGGGCGGGTCCTACGAGCAGTACTTC.

As DNA, the CDR3 is TGTGCCAGCAGCACCGGGGGTGGGACAGAAGCCTACGAGCAGTACTTC. It codes for CASSTGGGTEAYEQYF. The rearrangement links TRBV5-4 to TRBJ2-7; D might be TRBD1 (7 bases). Germline values: CDR1 SGHNT, CDR2 YYREEE (reference sequence). The CDR3 is 16 residues long. V was shortened by 4 bases and J by 2 bases, with 19 bases between the two germline ends.

The rearrangement links TRBV6-1 to TRBJ1-6; TRBD1 matches 11 bases. Germline trimming cut 3 bases from V and 10 bases from J; bases unmatched to any gene: 5. The CDR3 contains 15 residues. Germline V CDR1 and CDR2: MNHNS, SASEGT. The CDR3 DNA is TGTGCCAGCAGTGAGAGGACAGGGGGCGCGTCACCCCTCCACTTT. Its protein product is CASSERTGGASPLHF.

The chain has TRBV12-5 and TRBJ2-3; 8 bases are shared with TRBD2. This CDR3 is 15 amino acids long. V lost 1 base and J lost 4; bases outside the gene matches: 4. Germline V gives CDR1 LGHNT, CDR2 FRNRAP. The CDR3 region has the DNA TGTGCTAGTGGTTTGGCCCGGGGGGGCTCAGATACGCAGTATTTT. It specifies CASGLARGGSDTQYF.

The rearrangement joins TRBV11-2 to TRBJ2-5; 9 positions agree with TRBD1. Trimming removed 3 bases from V and 2 bases from J; junction bases left unmatched: 7. Germline V CDR1 and CDR2: SGHAT, FQNNGV. The CDR3 extends over 16 amino acids. CDR3 in amino acids: CASSFTGTGRQETQYF. The CDR3 DNA is TGTGCCAGCAGCTTCACCGGGACAGGGCGACAAGAGACCCAGTACTTC.

The chain joins TRBV30 to TRBJ1-1; maybe TRBD1 (6 bases). This CDR3 contains 14 residues. The germline V gene has CDR1 GTSNPN and CDR2 SVGIG (reference sequence). Trimming removed 2 bases at V and 2 bases at J, with 12 bases between. CDR3 DNA: TGTGCCTGGAGTTTCGACAGGTACAACACTGAAGCTTTCTTT. Translating gives CAWSFDRYNTEAFF.

J is TRBJ1-6 and V is TRBV2; maybe TRBD1 (6 bases). V gave up 7 bases and J gave up 7 bases, with 17 bases separating them. The germline gives CDR1 SNHLY, CDR2 FYNNEI. The CDR3 extends over 15 amino acids. CDR3 sequence: CASNEGDAANSPLHF. As DNA, the CDR3 is TGTGCCAGCAACGAGGGGGACGCCGCGAATTCACCCCTCCACTTT.

A single count supports this clone. This chain connects TRBV6-1 to TRBJ1-3; D ambiguous. Germline CDR1 and CDR2: MNHNS and SASEGT. CDR3 size: 14 residues. V was shortened by 7 bases and J by 0 bases, with 10 bases between the two germline ends. The CDR3 region is CASKNTDSGNTIYF. CDR3 bases: TGTGCCAGCAAGAATACAGACTCTGGAAACACCATATATTTT.

The chain employs TRBV19 and TRBJ2-3; TRBD2 aligns across 7 bases. Germline V CDR1 and CDR2: LNHDA, SQIVND (reference sequence). V shed 1 base and J 0 bases; nucleotides not matched to a gene: 10. The CDR3 spans 18 residues. CDR3 protein: CASSIGAGGGTSTDTQYF. CDR3 DNA sequence: TGTGCCAGTAGTATAGGGGCCGGCGGGGGTACTAGCACAGATACGCAGTATTTT.